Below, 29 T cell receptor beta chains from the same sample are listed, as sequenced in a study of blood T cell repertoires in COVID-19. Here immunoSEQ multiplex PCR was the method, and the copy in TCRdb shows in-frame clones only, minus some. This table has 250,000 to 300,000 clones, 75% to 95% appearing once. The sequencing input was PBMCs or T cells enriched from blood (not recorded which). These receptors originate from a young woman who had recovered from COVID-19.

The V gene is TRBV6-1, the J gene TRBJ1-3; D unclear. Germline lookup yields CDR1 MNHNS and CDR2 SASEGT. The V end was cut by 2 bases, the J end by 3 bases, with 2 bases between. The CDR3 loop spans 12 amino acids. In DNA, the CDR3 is TGTGCCAGCAGTGAACTTGGAAACACCATATATTTT. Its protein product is CASSELGNTIYF.

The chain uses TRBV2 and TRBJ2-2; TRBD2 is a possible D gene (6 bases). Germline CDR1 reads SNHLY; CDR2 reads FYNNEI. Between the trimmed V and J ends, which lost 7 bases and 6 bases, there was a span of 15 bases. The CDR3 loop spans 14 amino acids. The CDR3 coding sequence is TGTGCCAGCACCGGGCTAGCGAGGTCCGGGGAGCTGTTTTTT. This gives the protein CASTGLARSGELFF.

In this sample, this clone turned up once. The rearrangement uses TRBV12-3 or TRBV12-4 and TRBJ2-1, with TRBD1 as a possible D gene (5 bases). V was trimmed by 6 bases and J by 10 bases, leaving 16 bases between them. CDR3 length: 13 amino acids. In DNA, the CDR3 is TGTGCCAGCAGACCACAGGCGATCCTAGAGCAGTTCTTC. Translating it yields CASRPQAILEQFF.

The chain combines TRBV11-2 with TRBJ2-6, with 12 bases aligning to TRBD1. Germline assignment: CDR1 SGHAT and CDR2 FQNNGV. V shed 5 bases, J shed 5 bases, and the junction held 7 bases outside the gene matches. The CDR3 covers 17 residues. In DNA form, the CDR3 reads TGTGCCAGCAGCCCGGGACAGGGGGCGCGAAGGGCCAACGTCCTGACTTTC. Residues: CASSPGQGARRANVLTF.

This chain's CDR3 is CASSPRLAGVRVLSEQYF. The CDR3 DNA sequence: TGTGCCAGCAGCCCTCGACTAGCGGGAGTTAGAGTTTTAAGCGAGCAGTACTTC. The J gene is TRBJ2-7, the V gene TRBV6-2 or TRBV6-3, with 12 bases aligning to TRBD2. The CDR3 loop spans 18 amino acids. The V and J ends lost 6 bases and 6 bases, in that order; junction bases with no gene match: 18. Looked up from germline, CDR1 is MNHEY and CDR2 is SVGEGT.

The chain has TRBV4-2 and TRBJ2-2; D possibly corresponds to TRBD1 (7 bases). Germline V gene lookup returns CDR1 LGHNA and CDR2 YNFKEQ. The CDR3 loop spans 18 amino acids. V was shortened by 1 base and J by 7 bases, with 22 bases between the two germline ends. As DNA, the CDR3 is TGTGCCAGCAGCCAAGGAGGTGGCCAGGGGGGTTACGGCGGGGAGCTGTTTTTT. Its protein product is CASSQGGGQGGYGGELFF.

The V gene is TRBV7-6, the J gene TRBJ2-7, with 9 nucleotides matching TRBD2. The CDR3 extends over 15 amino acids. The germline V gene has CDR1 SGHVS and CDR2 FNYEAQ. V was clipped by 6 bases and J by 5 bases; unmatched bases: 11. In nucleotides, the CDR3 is TGTGCCAGCAGGGCAAGGGCGGGAGGGCCCCACGAGCAGTACTTC. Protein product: CASRARAGGPHEQYF.

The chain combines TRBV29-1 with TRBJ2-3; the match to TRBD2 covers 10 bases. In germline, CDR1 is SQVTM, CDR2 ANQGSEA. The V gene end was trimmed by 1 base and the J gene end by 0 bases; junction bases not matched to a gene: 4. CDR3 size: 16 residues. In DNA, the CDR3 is TGCAGCGTTGAAGCTGGGACTAGCGCGAGCACAGATACGCAGTATTTT. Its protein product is CSVEAGTSASTDTQYF.

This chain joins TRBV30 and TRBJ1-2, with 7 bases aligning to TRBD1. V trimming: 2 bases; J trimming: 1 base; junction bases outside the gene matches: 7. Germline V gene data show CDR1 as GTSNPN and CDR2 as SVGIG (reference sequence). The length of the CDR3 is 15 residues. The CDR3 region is CAWSQGGSLNYGYTF. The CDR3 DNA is TGTGCCTGGAGTCAGGGGGGCAGCCTTAACTATGGCTACACCTTC. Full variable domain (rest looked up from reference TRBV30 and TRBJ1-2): SQTIHQWPATLVQPVGSPLSLECTVEGTSNPNLYWYRQAAGRGLQLLFYSVGIGQISSEVPQNLSASRPQDRQFILSSKKLLLSDSGFYLCAWSQGGSLNYGYTFGSGTRLTVV.

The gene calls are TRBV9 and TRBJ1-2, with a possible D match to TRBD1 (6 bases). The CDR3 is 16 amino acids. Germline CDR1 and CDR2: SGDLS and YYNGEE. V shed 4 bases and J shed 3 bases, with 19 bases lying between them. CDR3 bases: TGTGCCAGCAGCCCGAGCAGGGGAGGGACGGACTATGGCTACACCTTC. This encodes CASSPSRGGTDYGYTF.

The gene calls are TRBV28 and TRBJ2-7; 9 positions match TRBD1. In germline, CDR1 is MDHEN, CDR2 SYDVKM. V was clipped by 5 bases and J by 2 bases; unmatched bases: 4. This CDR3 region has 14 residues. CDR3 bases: TGTGCCAGCAGTCCCCGGGACAGGGCCTACGAGCAGTACTTC. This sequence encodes CASSPRDRAYEQYF.

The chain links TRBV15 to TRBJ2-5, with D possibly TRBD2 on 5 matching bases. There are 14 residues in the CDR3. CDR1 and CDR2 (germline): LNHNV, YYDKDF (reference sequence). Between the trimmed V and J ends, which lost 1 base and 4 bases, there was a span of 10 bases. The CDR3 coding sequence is TGTGCCACCAGCAGAGTTGGCAGCGGAGAGACCCAGTACTTC. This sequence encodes CATSRVGSGETQYF.

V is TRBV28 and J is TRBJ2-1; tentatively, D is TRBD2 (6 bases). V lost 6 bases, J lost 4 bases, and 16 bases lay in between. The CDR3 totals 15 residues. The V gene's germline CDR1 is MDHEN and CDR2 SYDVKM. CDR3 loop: CASSSHLGTYNEQFF. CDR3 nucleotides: TGTGCCAGCAGCTCCCACCTCGGGACTTACAATGAGCAGTTCTTC.

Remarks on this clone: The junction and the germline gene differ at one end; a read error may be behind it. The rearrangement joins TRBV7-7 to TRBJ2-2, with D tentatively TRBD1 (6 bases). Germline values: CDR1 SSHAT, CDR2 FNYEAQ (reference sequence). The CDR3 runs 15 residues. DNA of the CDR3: TGTGCTAGCAGCTCCGGACAGCCGCACACCGGGGAGCTGTTTTTT. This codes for CASSSGQPHTGELFF. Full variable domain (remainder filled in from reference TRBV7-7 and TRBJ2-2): GAGVSQSPRYKVTKRGQDVTLRCDPISSHATLYWYQQALGQGPEFLTYFNYEAQPDKSGLPSDRFSAERPEGSISTLTIQRTEQRDSAMYRCASSSGQPHTGELFFGEGSRLTVL.

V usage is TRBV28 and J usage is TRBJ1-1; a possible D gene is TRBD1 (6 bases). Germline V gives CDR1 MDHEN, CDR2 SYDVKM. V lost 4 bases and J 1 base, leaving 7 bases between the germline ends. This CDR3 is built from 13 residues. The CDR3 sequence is CASSSQGNTEAFF. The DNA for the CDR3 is TGTGCCAGCAGTTCACAGGGGAACACTGAAGCTTTCTTT.

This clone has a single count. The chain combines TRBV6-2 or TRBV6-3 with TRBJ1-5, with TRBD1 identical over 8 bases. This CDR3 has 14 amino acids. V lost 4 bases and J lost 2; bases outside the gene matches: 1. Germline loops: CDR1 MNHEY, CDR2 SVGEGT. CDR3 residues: CASSSGQGNQPQHF. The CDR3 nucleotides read TGTGCCAGCAGTTCGGGACAGGGCAATCAGCCCCAGCATTTT.

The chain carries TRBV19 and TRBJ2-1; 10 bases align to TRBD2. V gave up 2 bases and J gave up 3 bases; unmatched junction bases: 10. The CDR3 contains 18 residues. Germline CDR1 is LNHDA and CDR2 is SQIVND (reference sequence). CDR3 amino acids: CASSILLAGQTFYNEQFF. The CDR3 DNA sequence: TGTGCCAGTAGTATACTACTAGCGGGACAAACCTTCTACAATGAGCAGTTCTTC.

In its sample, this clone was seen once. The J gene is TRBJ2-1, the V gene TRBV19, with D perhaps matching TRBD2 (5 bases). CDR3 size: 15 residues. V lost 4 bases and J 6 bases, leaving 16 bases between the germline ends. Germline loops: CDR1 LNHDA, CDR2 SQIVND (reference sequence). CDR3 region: CASSNKDFAGNEQFF. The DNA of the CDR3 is TGTGCCAGTAGTAACAAAGACTTTGCGGGCAATGAGCAGTTCTTC.

In DNA, the CDR3 is TGTGCCAGCAGTTTTCCGGTTCGCTACAATGAGCAGTTCTTC. It is translated as CASSFPVRYNEQFF. The gene calls are TRBV28 and TRBJ2-1; unclear D gene. Trimming removed 3 bases from V and 3 bases from J, with 9 bases in between. Germline V gene sequence: CDR1 MDHEN, CDR2 SYDVKM. This CDR3 spans 14 amino acids.

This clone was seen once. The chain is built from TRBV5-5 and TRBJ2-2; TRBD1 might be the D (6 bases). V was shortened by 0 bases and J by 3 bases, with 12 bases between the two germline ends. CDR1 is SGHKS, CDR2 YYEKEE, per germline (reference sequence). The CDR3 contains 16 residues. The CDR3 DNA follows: TGTGCCAGCAGCTTGGGCAGGGGACGGGACACCGGGGAGCTGTTTTTT. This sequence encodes CASSLGRGRDTGELFF.

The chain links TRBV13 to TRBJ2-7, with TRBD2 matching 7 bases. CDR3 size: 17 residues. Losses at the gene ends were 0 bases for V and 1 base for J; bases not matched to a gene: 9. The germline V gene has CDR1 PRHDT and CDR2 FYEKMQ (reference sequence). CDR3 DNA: TGTGCCAGCAGCTTAGGCCTTAGGGAGGGGAAATCCTACGAGCAGTACTTC. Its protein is CASSLGLREGKSYEQYF.

The CDR3 bases are TGCGCCAGCAGCCAGGGACTCTCCTACGAGCAGTACTTC. Its protein product is CASSQGLSYEQYF. The chain links TRBV4-3 to TRBJ2-7, with D possibly matching TRBD2 (6 bases). Per germline, CDR1 LGHNA and CDR2 YSLEER. There are 13 residues in the CDR3. With 3 bases removed from V and 0 bases from J, the gap between germline ends came to 6 bases.

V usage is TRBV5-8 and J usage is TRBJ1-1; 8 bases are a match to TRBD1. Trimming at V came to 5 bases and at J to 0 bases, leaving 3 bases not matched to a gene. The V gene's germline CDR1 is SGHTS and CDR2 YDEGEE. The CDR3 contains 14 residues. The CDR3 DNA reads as TGTGCCAGCAGAAACAGGGGGATGAACACTGAAGCTTTCTTT. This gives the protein CASRNRGMNTEAFF.

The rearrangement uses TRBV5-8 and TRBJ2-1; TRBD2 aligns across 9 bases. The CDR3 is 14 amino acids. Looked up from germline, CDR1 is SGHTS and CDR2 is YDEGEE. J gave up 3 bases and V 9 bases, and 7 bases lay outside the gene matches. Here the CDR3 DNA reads TGTGCCACCGCTAGCGGGACTCTCTACAATGAGCAGTTCTTC. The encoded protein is CATASGTLYNEQFF.

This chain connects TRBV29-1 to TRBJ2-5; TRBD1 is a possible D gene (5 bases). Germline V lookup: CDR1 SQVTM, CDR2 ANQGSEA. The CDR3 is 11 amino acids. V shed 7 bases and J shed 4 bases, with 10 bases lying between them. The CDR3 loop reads CSGRRGETQYF. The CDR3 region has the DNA TGCAGCGGCCGTAGGGGAGAGACCCAGTACTTC.

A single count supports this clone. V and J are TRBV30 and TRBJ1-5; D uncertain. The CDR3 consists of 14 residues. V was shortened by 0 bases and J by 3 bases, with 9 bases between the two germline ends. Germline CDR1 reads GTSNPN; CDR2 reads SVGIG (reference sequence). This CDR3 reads CAWSVLAVNQPQHF. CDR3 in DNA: TGTGCCTGGAGTGTATTGGCAGTCAATCAGCCCCAGCATTTT.

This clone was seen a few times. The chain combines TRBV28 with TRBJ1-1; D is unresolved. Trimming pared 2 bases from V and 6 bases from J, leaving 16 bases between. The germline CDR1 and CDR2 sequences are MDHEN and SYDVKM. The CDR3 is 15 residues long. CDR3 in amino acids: CASSLGRAGEAEAFF. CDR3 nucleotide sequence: TGTGCCAGCAGTTTAGGGAGGGCGGGAGAAGCTGAAGCTTTCTTT.

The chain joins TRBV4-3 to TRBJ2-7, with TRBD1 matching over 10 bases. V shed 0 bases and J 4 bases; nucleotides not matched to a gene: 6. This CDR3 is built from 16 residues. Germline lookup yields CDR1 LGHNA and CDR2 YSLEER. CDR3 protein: CASSQDPTGGGYEQYF. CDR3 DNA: TGCGCCAGCAGCCAAGACCCGACAGGGGGCGGTTACGAGCAGTACTTC.

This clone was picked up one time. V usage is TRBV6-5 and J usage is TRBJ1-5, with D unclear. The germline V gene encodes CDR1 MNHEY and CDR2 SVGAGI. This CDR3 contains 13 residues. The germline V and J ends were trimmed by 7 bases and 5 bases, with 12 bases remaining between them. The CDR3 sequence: CASIPRGDQPQHF. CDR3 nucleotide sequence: TGTGCCAGCATCCCACGGGGTGATCAGCCCCAGCATTTT.